The present entry profiles one TCR beta chain with its context. The protocol was immunoSEQ multiplex PCR, while the TCRdb copy is restricted to in-frame clones and leaves out a portion. The table includes approximately 260,000 clones, around 78% detected once. This entry comes from a study of blood T cell repertoires in COVID-19. There are 13 residues in the CDR3. V lost 5 bases, J lost 5 bases, and 10 bases lay in between. The germline V gene encodes CDR1 SNHLY and CDR2 FYNNEI. Sequenced: peripheral blood. The origin of this receptor is a man in his fifties or sixties who had recovered from COVID-19. The chain couples TRBV2 to TRBJ2-1; D is possibly TRBD1 (5 bases). The CDR3 spells CASSPQGHNEQFF. As DNA, the CDR3 is TGTGCCAGCAGTCCCCAGGGCCACAATGAGCAGTTCTTC.